This TCR beta chain was captured by sequencing in a study of blood T cell repertoires in COVID-19. Study summary: Donors in the United States, Italy and Spain gave samples during acute or convalescent COVID-19.

Per the study methods: Estimation of nucleated cell counts relied on the amplification of reference gene primers. Clones were read by immunoSEQ multiplex PCR, and TCRdb kept only the in-frame ones, dropping some. That table is the source of V, J and clone size, and D and trimming were worked out from the DNA. The table lists 100,000 or so clones, approximately 82% of them singletons, with under 13% in the top ten. Per the germline V gene, CDR1 is SGHNT and CDR2 is YENEEA. Trimming pared 0 bases from V and 7 bases from J, leaving 13 bases between. The CDR3 has 14 residues. This TCR came from a man aged 65 to 79 with active or convalescent COVID-19. V gene TRBV11-3 combines with J gene TRBJ2-7; the D gene is possibly TRBD2 (5 bases). Material for sequencing was peripheral blood. This chain's CDR3 is CASSLDLGAEEQYF. CDR3 bases: TGTGCCAGCAGCTTAGATCTGGGAGCGGAAGAGCAGTACTTC.